The T cell receptor (beta chain) described here comes from a study of blood T cell repertoires in COVID-19. Study-wide context: The origin of the acute and convalescent COVID-19 samples was the United States, Italy and Spain. In each case, the material was cDNA or gDNA derived from T cells, B-cell-depleted T cells, or PBMCs.

Per the original data handling: Estimated nucleated cell counts came from reference gene primer amplification. Measured with immunoSEQ multiplex PCR; TCRdb has only the in-frame clones, and not every one. That table is the source of V, J and clone size, and D and trimming were worked out from the DNA. The sample holds 470,000 or so clones, 80% to 90% seen once. Specimen: peripheral blood. The TCR sequence derives from a human donor in a cohort sampled during active COVID-19.

The CDR3 nucleotides are TGTGCCAGCAGCGTAGGAGCGGGCGGGAGTAAGAATGAGCAGTTCTTC. Translated, it gives CASSVGAGGSKNEQFF. This rearrangement joins TRBV9 to TRBJ2-1; 7 bases match TRBD2. With 0 bases clipped from V and 7 bases from J, the junction kept 10 bases outside the gene matches. CDR1 is SGDLS, CDR2 YYNGEE, per germline. CDR3 length equals 16 residues.